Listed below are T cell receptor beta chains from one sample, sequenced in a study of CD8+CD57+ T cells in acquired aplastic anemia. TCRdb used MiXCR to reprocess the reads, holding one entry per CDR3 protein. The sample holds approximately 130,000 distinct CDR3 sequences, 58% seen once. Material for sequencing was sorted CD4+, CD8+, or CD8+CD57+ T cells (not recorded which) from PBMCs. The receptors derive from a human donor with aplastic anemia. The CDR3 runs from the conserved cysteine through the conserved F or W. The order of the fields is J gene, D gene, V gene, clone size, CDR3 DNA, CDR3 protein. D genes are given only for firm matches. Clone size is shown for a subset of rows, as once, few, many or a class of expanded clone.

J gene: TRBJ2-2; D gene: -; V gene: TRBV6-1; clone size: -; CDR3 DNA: TGTGCCACGACGGGACGGCGGAACACCGGGGAGCTGTTTTTT; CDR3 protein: CATTGRRNTGELFF
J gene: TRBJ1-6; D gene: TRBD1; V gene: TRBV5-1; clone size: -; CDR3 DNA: TGCGCCAGCAGCACCGGACAGGGCATTAATTCACCCCTCCGCTTT; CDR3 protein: CASSTGQGINSPLRF
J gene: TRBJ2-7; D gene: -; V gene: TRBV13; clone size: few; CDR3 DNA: TGTGCCAGCAGCGCCGCGGGGAAGGGACCACCGGGGGAGCAGTACTTC; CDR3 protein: CASSAAGKGPPGEQYF
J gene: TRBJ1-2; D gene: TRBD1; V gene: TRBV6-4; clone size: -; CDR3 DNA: TGTGCCAGCAGTTACAGGGGTGGCGGCTACACCTTC; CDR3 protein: CASSYRGGGYTF
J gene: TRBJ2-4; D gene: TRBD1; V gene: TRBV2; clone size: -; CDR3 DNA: TGTGCCAGTACCAGGGACAGAAACATTCAGTACTTC; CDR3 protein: CASTRDRNIQYF
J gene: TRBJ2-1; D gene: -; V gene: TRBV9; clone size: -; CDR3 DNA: TGTGCCAGCAGCCCAGATGGGCAGATATCCGATGAGCAGTTCTTC; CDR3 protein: CASSPDGQISDEQFF
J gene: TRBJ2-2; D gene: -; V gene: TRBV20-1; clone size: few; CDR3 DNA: TGCAGTGCTAGAGTAGCGGTGGAGCAGGGCGGGGAGCTGTTTTTT; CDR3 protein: CSARVAVEQGGELFF
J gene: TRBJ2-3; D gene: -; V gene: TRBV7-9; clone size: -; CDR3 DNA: TGTGCCAGCAGCCCCGGTCGAGATACGCAGTATTTT; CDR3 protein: CASSPGRDTQYF
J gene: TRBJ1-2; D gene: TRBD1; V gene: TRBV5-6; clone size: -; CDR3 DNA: TGTGCCAGCAGCGCGGACAGGGGTTGGGGTGGCTACACCTTC; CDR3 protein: CASSADRGWGGYTF
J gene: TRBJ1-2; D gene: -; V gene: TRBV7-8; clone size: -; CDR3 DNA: TGTGCCAGCAGCTTGGCGTCGAACTATGGCTACACCTTC; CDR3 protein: CASSLASNYGYTF
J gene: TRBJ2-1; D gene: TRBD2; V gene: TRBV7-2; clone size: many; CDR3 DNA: TGTGCCAGCACCCTCACCCCGGGACTAGAGGCTCCTGAGCAGTTCTTC; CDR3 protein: CASTLTPGLEAPEQFF
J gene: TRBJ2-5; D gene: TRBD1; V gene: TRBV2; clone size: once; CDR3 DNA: TGTGCCAGCAGTGCCCGGGACAGGGGAGAGACCCAGTACTTC; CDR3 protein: CASSARDRGETQYF